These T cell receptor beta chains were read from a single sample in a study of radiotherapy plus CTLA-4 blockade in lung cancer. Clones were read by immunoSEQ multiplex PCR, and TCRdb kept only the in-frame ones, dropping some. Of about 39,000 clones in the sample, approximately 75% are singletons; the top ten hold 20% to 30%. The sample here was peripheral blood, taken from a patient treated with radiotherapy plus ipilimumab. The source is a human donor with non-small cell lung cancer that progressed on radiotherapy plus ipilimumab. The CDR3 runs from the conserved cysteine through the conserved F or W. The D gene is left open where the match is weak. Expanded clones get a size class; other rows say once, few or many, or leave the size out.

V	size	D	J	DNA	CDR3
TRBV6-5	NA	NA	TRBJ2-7	TGTGCCAGCAGTAGAGGGTACGAGCAGTACTTC	CASSRGYEQYF
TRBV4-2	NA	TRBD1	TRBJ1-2	TGTGCCAGCAGCCAAGATACGGGACAGGACGCTTATGGCTACACCTTC	CASSQDTGQDAYGYTF
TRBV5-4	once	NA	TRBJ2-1	TGTGCCAGCAGGAGGGGGGGTGAGCAGTTCTTC	CASRRGGEQFF
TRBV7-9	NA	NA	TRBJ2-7	TGTGCCAGCAGCTCAATGGACAGTCCCTACGAGCAGTACTTC	CASSSMDSPYEQYF
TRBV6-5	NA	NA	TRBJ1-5	TGTGCCAGCAGTGCAGGGAAGGGACAGCCCCAGCATTTT	CASSAGKGQPQHF
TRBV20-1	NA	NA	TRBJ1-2	TGCAGTGCTAGAACGGGTCGGGGCTACACCTTC	CSARTGRGYTF
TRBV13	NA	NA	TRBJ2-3	TGTGCCAGCAGTCGGGGACACACCACAGATACGCAGTATTTT	CASSRGHTTDTQYF
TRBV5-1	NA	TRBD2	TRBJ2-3	TGCGCCAGCAGCCTGAATACGGGACTAGCGGGTGCAGATACGCAGTATTTT	CASSLNTGLAGADTQYF
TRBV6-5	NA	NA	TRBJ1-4	TGTGCCAGCAGTCCCCGGGGGGGGTCTAATGAAAAACTGTTTTTT	CASSPRGGSNEKLFF
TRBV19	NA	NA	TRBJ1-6	TGTGCCAGTAGACTAGGGAGGGGACAAGTTAATTCACCCCTCCACTTT	CASRLGRGQVNSPLHF
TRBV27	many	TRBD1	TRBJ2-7	TGTGCCAGCAGTTCTGCCGGGACAGGGGGCTACGAGCAGTACTTC	CASSSAGTGGYEQYF
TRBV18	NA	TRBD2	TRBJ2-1	TGTGCCAGCTCACCTCCCAGCGGGGGAAACAATGAGCAGTTCTTC	CASSPPSGGNNEQFF
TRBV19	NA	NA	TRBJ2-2	TGTGCCACCCTAGTCGCGGGGACGAACACCGGGGAGCTGTTTTTT	CATLVAGTNTGELFF
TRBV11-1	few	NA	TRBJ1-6	TGTGCCAGCAGCTCCACCGGGAGGGGCTCCTATAATTCACCCCTCCACTTT	CASSSTGRGSYNSPLHF
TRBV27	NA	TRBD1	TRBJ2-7	TGTGCCAGCAGTTTTTCCTCAGGCGACAGGGCCTACGAGCAGTACTTC	CASSFSSGDRAYEQYF
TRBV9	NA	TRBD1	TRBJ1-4	TGTGCCAGCAGCCGGACAGGGGGCCATGAAAAACTGTTTTTT	CASSRTGGHEKLFF
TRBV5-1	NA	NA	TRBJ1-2	TGCGCCAGCAGCCCCCGGGAGGGAAGCGGTGGCTACACCTTC	CASSPREGSGGYTF
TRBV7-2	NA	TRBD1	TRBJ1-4	TGTGCCAGCAGCTTCGCAGGGGGCTTCGCTAATGAAAAACTGTTTTTT	CASSFAGGFANEKLFF
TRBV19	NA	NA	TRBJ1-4	TGTGCCAGTAGAGGGAGTGGCTTTGTATCAACTAATGAAAAACTGTTTTTT	CASRGSGFVSTNEKLFF
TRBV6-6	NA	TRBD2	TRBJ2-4	TGTGCCAGCAGGGGACTAGCGGGAAAAAACATTCAGTACTTC	CASRGLAGKNIQYF
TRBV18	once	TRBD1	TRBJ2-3	TGTGCCAGCTCCCCGGGACAGGGCGTTGATACGCAGTATTTT	CASSPGQGVDTQYF
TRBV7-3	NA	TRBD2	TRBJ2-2	TGTGCCAGCAGCTCCTCAACGGGGGGGACTGGGGAGCTGTTTTTT	CASSSSTGGTGELFF
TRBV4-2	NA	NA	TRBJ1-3	TGTGCCAGCAGCCAAGAAGAGTGGAGGACCATATATTTT	CASSQEEWRTIYF
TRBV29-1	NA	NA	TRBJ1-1	TGCAGCGGCAGGGACATGAACACTGAAGCTTTCTTT	CSGRDMNTEAFF
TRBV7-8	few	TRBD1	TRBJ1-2	TGTGCCAGCAGCCCACGTCTCGGACAGGGTCACTATGGCTACACCTTC	CASSPRLGQGHYGYTF
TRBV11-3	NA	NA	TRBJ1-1	TGTGCCAGTAGCGGGACTCAGAACACTGAAGCTTTCTTT	CASSGTQNTEAFF
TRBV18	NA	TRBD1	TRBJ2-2	TGTGCCAGCTCACCCCCGCCAGGGGGCTCAACCGGGGAGCTGTTTTTT	CASSPPPGGSTGELFF
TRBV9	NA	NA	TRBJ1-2	TGTGCCAGCAGCGTAGAGGTCAGGGACTATGGCTACACCTTC	CASSVEVRDYGYTF
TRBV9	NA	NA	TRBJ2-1	TGTGCCAGCAGCGTAGCTACAGGGAACGATGAGCAGTTCTTC	CASSVATGNDEQFF
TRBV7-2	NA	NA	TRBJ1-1	TGTGCCAGCAGCCGTGGACACCTGAACACTGAAGCTTTCTTT	CASSRGHLNTEAFF
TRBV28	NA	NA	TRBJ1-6	TGTGCCAGCAGGATAGGACAACGAAATTCACCCCTCCACTTT	CASRIGQRNSPLHF
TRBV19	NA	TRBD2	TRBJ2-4	TGTGCCAGGGGAGGCGGGAGTCTAGCCAAAAACATTCAGTACTTC	CARGGGSLAKNIQYF
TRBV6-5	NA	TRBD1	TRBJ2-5	TGTGCCAGCAGTTACGGTGGACAGGGGACAGAGACCCAGTACTTC	CASSYGGQGTETQYF
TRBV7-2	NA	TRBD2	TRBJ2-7	TGTGCCAGCAGCTTAGATGGGACTAGCGGGGTGAAGTACTTC	CASSLDGTSGVKYF
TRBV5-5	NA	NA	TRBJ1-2	TGTGCCAGCAGGGCGACAGCGAACTATGGCTACACCTTC	CASRATANYGYTF
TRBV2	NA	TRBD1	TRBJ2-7	TGTGCCAGCAGACCGGGACAGGACTACGAGCAGTACTTC	CASRPGQDYEQYF
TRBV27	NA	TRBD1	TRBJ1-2	TGTGCCAGCAGTCCCGGGACAGGGCGATGGGGCTACACCTTC	CASSPGTGRWGYTF
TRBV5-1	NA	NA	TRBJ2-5	TGCGCCAGCAGCTTGGCCACAGGGCTCCAAGAGACCCAGTACTTC	CASSLATGLQETQYF
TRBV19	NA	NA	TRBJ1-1	TGTGCCAGTAGTATTAGGACAGCCTTCAACACTGAAGCTTTCTTT	CASSIRTAFNTEAFF
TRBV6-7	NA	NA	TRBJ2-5	TGTGCCAGCAGGCTAGTAAGGTACCAAGAGACCCAGTACTTC	CASRLVRYQETQYF
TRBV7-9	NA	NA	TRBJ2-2	TGTGCCAGCAGCTTAGGACAGGTCACCGGGGAGCTGTTTTTT	CASSLGQVTGELFF
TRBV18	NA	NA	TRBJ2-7	TGTGCCAGCTCAACAGGGTTCCGGGACGAGCAGTACTTC	CASSTGFRDEQYF